What follows are 30 T cell receptor beta chains derived from one specimen sequenced in a study of blood T cell repertoires in COVID-19. Assay: immunoSEQ multiplex PCR; the TCRdb copy retains only in-frame clones and omits some. The sample has about 280,000 clones; roughly 89% are singletons. Sequenced: PBMCs or T cells enriched from blood (not recorded which). All receptors derive from a woman aged 55-75 years who had recovered from COVID-19.

This clone was seen a handful of times. The chain joins TRBV28 to TRBJ1-5; D unresolved. V lost 5 bases and J lost 5, with 10 bases in between. The germline gives CDR1 MDHEN, CDR2 SYDVKM. CDR3 length: 13 amino acids. CDR3 in DNA: TGTGCCAGCAGTGTACAGTTTTATCAGCCCCAGCATTTT. It codes for CASSVQFYQPQHF.

V and J are TRBV18 and TRBJ1-2; unclear D gene. CDR3 length: 12 residues. Germline CDR1 reads KGHSH; CDR2 reads LQKENI. V lost 4 bases and J 8 bases, leaving 11 bases between the germline ends. The CDR3: CASSQGREGYTF. CDR3 coding DNA: TGTGCCAGCTCACAAGGGAGGGAAGGCTACACCTTC. Together with reference TRBV18 and TRBJ1-2, the CDR3 gives the full variable domain: NAGVMQNPRHLVRRRGQEARLRCSPMKGHSHVYWYRQLPEEGLKFMVYLQKENIIDESGMPKERFSAEFPKEGPSILRIQQVVRGDSAAYFCASSQGREGYTFGSGTRLTVV.

The V call is TRBV11-3, the J call TRBJ2-1; 11 bases align to TRBD2. The germline V gene encodes CDR1 SGHNT and CDR2 YENEEA. Trimming cost V 5 bases and J 8 bases; bases outside gene matches: 11. The CDR3 has 16 residues. The CDR3 sequence is CASSRAYSGRGYEQFF. CDR3 nucleotide sequence: TGTGCCAGCAGCCGGGCCTATAGCGGGAGGGGGTATGAGCAGTTCTTC.

This rearrangement joins TRBV5-1 to TRBJ2-1, with 8 bases that match TRBD1. In germline, CDR1 is SGHRS, CDR2 YFSETQ. The ends lost 4 bases at V and 8 bases at J; junction bases unmatched: 5. The CDR3 sequence is 13 residues long. For the CDR3, the DNA is TGCGCCAGCAGCCGAGACAGGGGCCATGAGCAGTTCTTC. Translated, it gives CASSRDRGHEQFF.

The genes are TRBV24-1 and TRBJ2-1; 7 bases line up with TRBD2. The J segment lost 0 bases and the V segment lost 5 bases, leaving 3 bases of the junction unmatched. The CDR3 is 15 residues long. Germline V gene lookup returns CDR1 KGHDR and CDR2 SFDVKD. CDR3 protein: CATSGGGSSYNEQFF. CDR3 in DNA: TGTGCCACCAGTGGGGGGGGGAGCTCCTACAATGAGCAGTTCTTC.

This chain links TRBV6-5 with TRBJ2-1; 8 bases agree with TRBD2. The CDR3 spans 14 residues. Looked up from germline, CDR1 is MNHEY and CDR2 is SVGAGI. The ends lost 4 bases at V and 11 bases at J; junction bases unmatched: 10. The CDR3 DNA is TGTGCCAGCAGTTCCAGCGGGGGTTCTGTACAGCAGTTCTTC. Protein: CASSSSGGSVQQFF.

The chain combines TRBV27 with TRBJ2-1, with D possibly TRBD2 on 5 matching bases. The CDR3 runs to 16 residues. Per germline, CDR1 MNHEY and CDR2 SMNVEV (reference sequence). Trimming stripped 5 bases from V and 5 bases from J, with 19 bases between. In DNA form, the CDR3 reads TGTGCCAGCAGTGACCGTAGGGAGTTGGTCAACAATGAGCAGTTCTTC. Translating it yields CASSDRRELVNNEQFF.

The V call is TRBV30, the J call TRBJ1-2; D gene ambiguous. Germline lookup yields CDR1 GTSNPN and CDR2 SVGIG (reference sequence). V was cut by 0 bases and J by 8 bases, with 7 bases left in between. The CDR3 length is 11 residues. The CDR3 sequence: CAWSVTAGYTF. In DNA form, the CDR3 reads TGTGCCTGGAGTGTAACAGCCGGCTACACCTTC.

This chain links TRBV9 with TRBJ1-2, with D unclear. Germline V lookup: CDR1 SGDLS, CDR2 YYNGEE. The germline V and J ends were trimmed by 0 bases and 2 bases, with 8 bases remaining between them. The CDR3 contains 14 residues. In DNA form, the CDR3 reads TGTGCCAGCAGCGTAGTAGACACAAACTATGGCTACACCTTC. Its translation: CASSVVDTNYGYTF.

The chain has TRBV4-2 and TRBJ1-6; D uncertain. With 0 bases removed from V and 7 bases from J, the gap between germline ends came to 10 bases. The CDR3 extends over 15 amino acids. Germline V gene sequence: CDR1 LGHNA, CDR2 YNFKEQ. CDR3 in amino acids: CASSQENRQNSPLHF. Here the CDR3 DNA reads TGTGCCAGCAGCCAAGAAAACAGACAAAATTCACCCCTCCACTTT.

A single count supports this clone. This rearrangement joins TRBV24-1 to TRBJ2-2; no definite D call. The CDR3 extends over 16 amino acids. In germline, CDR1 is KGHDR, CDR2 SFDVKD. The ends were cut back, 4 bases at V and 1 base at J, with 12 bases in the middle. The DNA for the CDR3 is TGTGCCACCAGTGAGCTTGGGCCTAAGAACACCGGGGAGCTGTTTTTT. It is translated as CATSELGPKNTGELFF.

This clone has a handful of counts. The rearrangement links TRBV20-1 to TRBJ1-4, with D unclear. This CDR3 contains 11 residues. In germline, CDR1 is DFQATT, CDR2 SNEGSKA (reference sequence). The CDR3 loop reads CKGATNEKLFF. The CDR3 bases are TGCAAGGGAGCAACTAATGAAAAACTGTTTTTT.

At least ten counts were recorded for this clone. This sequence joins TRBV7-6 and TRBJ2-1; the D gene is possibly TRBD2 (5 bases). This CDR3 contains 12 residues. Trimming shortened V by 6 bases and J by 3 bases, and 6 bases separated the two germline ends. Germline V gene lookup returns CDR1 SGHVS and CDR2 FNYEAQ. In DNA form, the CDR3 reads TGTGCCAGCAGTCGGGGCTACAATGAGCAGTTCTTC. Its protein is CASSRGYNEQFF.

The chain links TRBV4-1 to TRBJ2-6, with no clear D. Germline CDR1 MGHRA, CDR2 YSYEKL. V was trimmed by 1 base and J by 4 bases, leaving 8 bases between them. The CDR3 sequence is 15 residues long. In DNA form, the CDR3 reads TGCGCCAGCAGCCAAGCTCCCCCGGGGGCCAACGTCCTGACTTTC. Amino acid sequence: CASSQAPPGANVLTF.

J is TRBJ2-1 and V is TRBV7-3, with a possible D match to TRBD2 (6 bases). CDR3 length: 18 amino acids. Germline V gene lookup returns CDR1 SGHTA and CDR2 FQGTGA. V lost 5 bases, J lost 7 bases, and 27 bases lay in between. The CDR3 DNA follows: TGTGCCAGCAGCCATCAGGGAGGTGGGAACCTCCCGTGGAATGAGCAGTTCTTC. Translating gives CASSHQGGGNLPWNEQFF.

V gene TRBV6-2 or TRBV6-3 combines with J gene TRBJ2-3, with TRBD2 matching over 14 bases. The J segment lost 1 base and the V segment lost 2 bases, leaving 11 bases of the junction unmatched. The CDR3 contains 20 residues. From germline, CDR1 is MNHEY and CDR2 SVGEGT. CDR3 sequence (DNA): TGTGCCAGCAGTTACCCGGGGACTAGCGGGGGTGACCTTCGCACAGATACGCAGTATTTT. Translated, it gives CASSYPGTSGGDLRTDTQYF.

This chain links TRBV5-1 with TRBJ1-1, with no clear D. Per germline, CDR1 SGHRS and CDR2 YFSETQ. The CDR3 contains 14 residues. The germline V and J ends were trimmed by 0 bases and 1 base, with 7 bases remaining between them. The CDR3 is CASSLAAENTEAFF. As DNA, the CDR3 is TGCGCCAGCAGCTTGGCGGCGGAGAACACTGAAGCTTTCTTT.

This CDR3 reads CASALGPRRGSSNQPQHF. DNA for the CDR3: TGCGCCAGCGCCCTGGGCCCTCGGCGGGGCAGTAGCAATCAGCCCCAGCATTTT. The chain couples TRBV5-1 to TRBJ1-5; perhaps TRBD1 as D (5 bases). V was pared by 7 bases and J by 0 bases, with 23 bases between. This CDR3 comprises 18 residues. Looked up from germline, CDR1 is SGHRS and CDR2 is YFSETQ.

The CDR3 coding sequence is TGTGCCAGCAGCCGAGGACAAAGTCCTTCACCCCTCCACTTT. Protein: CASSRGQSPSPLHF. The chain recombines TRBV28 with TRBJ1-6; possibly TRBD1 for D (5 bases). Trimming left V 6 bases short and J 9 bases short, with 15 bases between. CDR1 is MDHEN and CDR2 is SYDVKM in the germline V gene. The CDR3 loop spans 14 amino acids.

The CDR3: CASSFGTGGEKLFF. Written as DNA, the CDR3 is TGCGCCAGCAGCTTCGGGACAGGGGGAGAAAAACTGTTTTTT. This chain joins TRBV5-1 and TRBJ1-4, with 11 nucleotides matching TRBD1. Germline lookup yields CDR1 SGHRS and CDR2 YFSETQ. There are 14 residues in the CDR3. V trimming: 2 bases; J trimming: 8 bases; junction bases outside the gene matches: 2.

The rearrangement joins TRBV7-3 to TRBJ2-7; no clear D gene. In germline, CDR1 is SGHTA, CDR2 FQGTGA. The CDR3 spans 13 residues. Trimming cost V 0 bases and J 5 bases, with 8 bases left between them. This CDR3 reads CASSLTFRDEQYF. CDR3 coding DNA: TGTGCCAGCAGCTTAACTTTCCGGGACGAGCAGTACTTC.

J is TRBJ1-1 and V is TRBV19; no definite D call. Looked up from germline, CDR1 is LNHDA and CDR2 is SQIVND (reference sequence). Deletions cut 3 bases from V and 0 bases from J, with 8 bases between. This CDR3 has 14 residues. DNA for the CDR3: TGTGCCAGTAGTATTTTACGGGTGAACACTGAAGCTTTCTTT. It yields the protein CASSILRVNTEAFF.

Concerning this clone: Other DNA sequences within the sample encode an identical CDR3. In DNA form, the CDR3 reads TGCGCCAGCAGCCAAGGGCTAGCGGGAGGTGGGGAGACCCAGTACTTC. Amino acids: CASSQGLAGGGETQYF. The V gene is TRBV4-1, the J gene TRBJ2-5, with 11 bases that match TRBD2. This CDR3 contains 16 residues. Germline CDR1 MGHRA, CDR2 YSYEKL. J lost 5 bases, V lost 1 base, and 6 bases had no gene match.

The chain recombines TRBV2 with TRBJ2-7, with D possibly being TRBD2 (6 bases). Trimming removed 3 bases at V and 0 bases at J, with 18 bases between. This CDR3 comprises 17 residues. The germline V gene has CDR1 SNHLY and CDR2 FYNNEI. The DNA of the CDR3 is TGTGCCAGCAGTGACTCATTAGGCGGGACCACCTCCTACGAGCAGTACTTC. Protein: CASSDSLGGTTSYEQYF.

This chain links TRBV7-6 with TRBJ1-5, with TRBD1 matching over 9 bases. The V gene end was trimmed by 3 bases and the J gene end by 4 bases; junction bases not matched to a gene: 4. This CDR3 has 15 residues. Germline loops: CDR1 SGHVS, CDR2 FNYEAQ. The CDR3 DNA is TGTGCCAGCAGCTTCGGGACAGGGTGGAATCAGCCCCAGCATTTT. It specifies CASSFGTGWNQPQHF.

This rearrangement joins TRBV27 to TRBJ2-3, with D unresolved. This CDR3 contains 14 residues. Germline CDR1 is MNHEY and CDR2 is SMNVEV (reference sequence). Trimming stripped 6 bases from V and 0 bases from J, with 10 bases between. The CDR3 region has the DNA TGTGCCAGCAGCCGCATACTTAGCACAGATACGCAGTATTTT. Translated: CASSRILSTDTQYF.

The V call is TRBV2, the J call TRBJ1-4, with D unresolved. This CDR3 has 13 residues. Trimming pared 7 bases from V and 7 bases from J, leaving 13 bases between. Germline V gene sequence: CDR1 SNHLY, CDR2 FYNNEI. CDR3 sequence: CASNPTGFEKLFF. CDR3 sequence (DNA): TGTGCCAGCAATCCCACGGGTTTTGAAAAACTGTTTTTT. Full variable domain (missing parts from reference TRBV2 and TRBJ1-4): EPEVTQTPSHQVTQMGQEVILRCVPISNHLYFYWYRQILGQKVEFLVSFYNNEISEKSEIFDDQFSVERPDGSNFTLKIRSTKLEDSAMYFCASNPTGFEKLFFGSGTQLSVL.

This chain joins TRBV19 and TRBJ2-3; 10 positions agree with TRBD2. Trimming removed 5 bases from V and 1 base from J; junction bases left unmatched: 9. This CDR3 contains 17 residues. Germline V gene lookup returns CDR1 LNHDA and CDR2 SQIVND (reference sequence). The CDR3 sequence: CASSALSGGYGTDTQYF. The CDR3 coding sequence is TGTGCCAGTAGTGCCCTTAGCGGGGGGTATGGCACAGATACGCAGTATTTT.

This clone was found once. The chain carries TRBV13 and TRBJ2-1; 7 bases match TRBD1. Germline trimming cut 1 base from V and 6 bases from J; bases unmatched to any gene: 3. CDR1 and CDR2 (germline): PRHDT, FYEKMQ (reference sequence). This CDR3 spans 14 amino acids. CDR3 DNA: TGTGCCAGCAGCTTAGCCGACAGGGTCAATGAGCAGTTCTTC. This translates into CASSLADRVNEQFF.

V is TRBV19 and J is TRBJ1-4; 8 nucleotides agree with TRBD1. V was pared by 10 bases and J by 4 bases, with 5 bases of the junction left unmatched. The germline gives CDR1 LNHDA, CDR2 SQIVND (reference sequence). The CDR3 is 13 amino acids. The CDR3 DNA reads as TGTGCCACCGGACAGGGATTTAATGAAAAACTGTTTTTT. Translation: CATGQGFNEKLFF.